This T cell receptor (beta chain) was retrieved from a study of T cell changes during pregnancy in multiple sclerosis. The method was immunoSEQ multiplex PCR; TCRdb's version includes in-frame clones alone and lacks a portion of them. This sample has 30,000 to 40,000 clones, with about 88% found just once. Germline assignment: CDR1 SNHLY and CDR2 FYNNEI. The CDR3 is 17 amino acids. The ends lost 6 bases at V and 7 bases at J; junction bases unmatched: 16. The specimen was CD8+ T cells from peripheral blood mononuclear cells, collected in the third trimester of pregnancy. J is TRBJ2-1 and V is TRBV2; TRBD1 agrees at 9 bases. This clonotype was sampled from a female donor with multiple sclerosis, enrolled in a pregnancy study. CDR3 coding DNA: TGTGCCAGCAGCAAAGACCCACAGGGGGCTAATAGGAATGAGCAGTTCTTC. Translating it yields CASSKDPQGANRNEQFF.